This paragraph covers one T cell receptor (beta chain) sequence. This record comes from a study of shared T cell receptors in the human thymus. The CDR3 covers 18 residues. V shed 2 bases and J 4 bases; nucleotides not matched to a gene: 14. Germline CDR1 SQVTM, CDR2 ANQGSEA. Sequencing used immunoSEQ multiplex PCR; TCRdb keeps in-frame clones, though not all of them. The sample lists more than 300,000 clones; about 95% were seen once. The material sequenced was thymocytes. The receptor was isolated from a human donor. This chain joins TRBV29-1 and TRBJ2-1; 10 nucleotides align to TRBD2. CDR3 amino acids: CSVERLAGVGGQYNEQFF. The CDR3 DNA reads TGCAGCGTTGAAAGGCTAGCGGGAGTTGGGGGCCAATACAATGAGCAGTTCTTC.